This T cell receptor beta chain was sequenced in a study of blood T cell repertoires in COVID-19. Across the study: COVID-19 samples from acute and convalescent phases originated in the United States, Italy and Spain. T cells, B-cell-depleted T cells, or PBMCs supplied cDNA or gDNA.

In the study's own analysis: For nucleated cells, counts were estimated from reference gene primer amplification. This table comes from immunoSEQ multiplex PCR, and its TCRdb copy is limited to in-frame clones, with some not included. V and J calls plus clone size are reproduced from that table; the DNA served to infer D and trimming. The repertoire has under 250,000 clones, around 85% of them found once; the top ten carry approximately 0.69%. This clonotype originated in a middle-aged man with acute or convalescent COVID-19. The source material was peripheral blood.

The CDR3 reads CASSLWAGGTDTQYF. CDR3 bases: TGTGCCAGCAGTTTATGGGCGGGAGGGACCGATACGCAGTATTTT. The chain employs TRBV28 and TRBJ2-3, with 9 bases aligning to TRBD2. The J segment lost 6 bases and the V segment lost 0 bases, leaving 4 bases of the junction unmatched. This CDR3 is built from 15 residues. CDR1 MDHEN and CDR2 SYDVKM come from the germline V gene. Filled out from reference TRBV28 and TRBJ2-3, the complete variable domain reads DVKVTQSSRYLVKRTGEKVFLECVQDMDHENMFWYRQDPGLGLRLIYFSYDVKMKEKGDIPEGYSVSREKKERFSLILESASTNQTSMYLCASSLWAGGTDTQYFGPGTRLTVL.